A single count supports the clone carrying this T cell receptor beta chain. Its target is unknown. The germline gives CDR1 MNHNS, CDR2 SASEGT. Deletions cut 3 bases from V and 3 bases from J, with 9 bases between. The CDR3 has 14 amino acids. No infections or other immune events were documented during collection. The data originate from a study of identifying expanded T cells in peripheral blood. Study outcomes and limitations: Differentially abundant clones: about 1.2 between replicates, 16.4 at 2 to 3 weeks, less than 25 at four. Across healthy donors, higher total template counts meant significantly greater roughly two-week count variance.

The method was immunoSEQ multiplex PCR; TCRdb's version includes in-frame clones alone and lacks a portion of them. This table has about 110,000 clones, 88% appearing once. Sequencing input: blood. The J gene is TRBJ1-5, the V gene TRBV6-1; no clear D. This receptor was obtained from a person between 18 and 75 years old in good health. The DNA for the CDR3 is TGTGCCAGCAGTGATATGTCAGCCAATCAGCCCCAGCATTTT. Amino acid sequence: CASSDMSANQPQHF.